This T cell receptor beta chain was obtained from a study of control samples from healthy donors and cancer patients. Repertoires were generated with immunoSEQ multiplex PCR, while TCRdb's copy carries only in-frame clones and drops some. Of over 150,000 clones in the sample, approximately 95% were seen once. The V end lost 4 bases, the J end lost 4 bases, and 11 bases lay between the germline ends. The CDR3 runs 13 residues. Germline loops: CDR1 SGDLS, CDR2 YYNGEE. This sequence was found in a young man in good health. Sequences were obtained from blood. The J gene is TRBJ2-5, the V gene TRBV9; D is possibly TRBD1 (5 bases). The CDR3: CASSTRQLETQYF. CDR3 nucleotide sequence: TGTGCCAGCAGCACCCGACAGCTAGAGACCCAGTACTTC.